What follows are 10 T cell receptor beta chains derived from one specimen sequenced in a study of PD-1 blockade in classical Hodgkin lymphoma. Time point given: newly diagnosed, previously untreated cHL patient sample. Clones were read by immunoSEQ multiplex PCR, and TCRdb kept only the in-frame ones, dropping some. Seen here are approximately 47,000 clones, approximately 90% observed once, and the top ten hold nearly 5%. The sequencing sample was made of peripheral blood mononuclear cells (PBMCs). The receptor source for this set is a human donor with classical Hodgkin lymphoma.

The rearrangement uses TRBV7-9 and TRBJ2-1; 8 nucleotides align to TRBD2. The junction had 4 bases not matched to a gene; V was cut back by 5 bases and J by 4 bases. The CDR3 is 14 amino acids. Germline CDR1 reads SEHNR; CDR2 reads FQNEAQ (reference sequence). The CDR3 DNA sequence: TGTGCCAGCAGCCGTAGCGGGATATACAATGAGCAGTTCTTC. Translated: CASSRSGIYNEQFF.

On this clone: An end of the junction differs from the germline gene, which may be a read error. This chain joins TRBV28 and TRBJ1-2, with 8 bases aligning to TRBD1. Germline V gene lookup returns CDR1 MDHEN and CDR2 SYDVKM. This CDR3 comprises 12 residues. The CDR3 loop is CLSGTGGHGYTF. The CDR3 bases are TGCCTATCCGGGACAGGTGGGCATGGCTACACCTTC.

The DNA of the CDR3 is TGTGCCAGTTTAGCGGGAGGGCGGAATGAGCAGTTCTTC. It translates to CASLAGGRNEQFF. The V gene is TRBV27, the J gene TRBJ2-1; 11 bases are a match to TRBD2. The germline V gene has CDR1 MNHEY and CDR2 SMNVEV (reference sequence). Germline trimming cut 9 bases from V and 7 bases from J; bases unmatched to any gene: 5. The CDR3 extends over 13 amino acids.

The chain recombines TRBV12-2 with TRBJ2-3; no check of the table's D call, TRBD2, against the DNA was made. TRBV12-2 is marked as a pseudogene. This CDR3 contains 17 residues. The CDR3 is CASRLVREGPMEDTQYF. The DNA of the CDR3 is TGTGCAAGTCGCTTAGTCCGGGAGGGCCCGATGGAAGATACGCAGTATTTT.

The rearrangement links TRBV7-8 to TRBJ2-1; 7 bases match TRBD2. The CDR3 extends over 16 amino acids. CDR1 and CDR2 (germline): SGHVS, FQNEAQ. The ends lost 5 bases at V and 4 bases at J; junction bases unmatched: 11. The CDR3 spells CASSIGAGEGYNEQFF. In DNA form, the CDR3 reads TGTGCCAGCAGCATTGGTGCGGGAGAGGGATACAATGAGCAGTTCTTC. The entire variable domain, with the rest obtained from reference TRBV7-8 and TRBJ2-1, is as follows: GAGVSQSPRYKVAKRGQDVALRCDPISGHVSLFWYQQALGQGPEFLTYFQNEAQLDKSGLPSDRFFAERPEGSVSTLKIQRTQQEDSAVYLCASSIGAGEGYNEQFFGPGTRLTVL.

The chain couples TRBV7-2 to TRBJ1-1; D is undetermined. V was trimmed by 1 base and J by 7 bases, leaving 10 bases between them. Germline CDR1 SGHTA, CDR2 FQGNSA. This CDR3 spans 13 amino acids. Written as DNA, the CDR3 is TGTGCCAGCAGCTTAGAGGCCTGGGGTGAAGCTTTCTTT. It specifies CASSLEAWGEAFF.

This rearrangement joins TRBV7-3 to TRBJ2-1, with D possibly TRBD2 on 6 matching bases. V was pared by 5 bases and J by 1 base, with 12 bases between. Germline-derived CDR1 and CDR2 are SGHTA and FQGTGA. The CDR3 is 15 amino acids. CDR3 in DNA: TGTGCCAGCAGCCCCCAGGGAGGTTCCTACAATGAGCAGTTCTTC. As protein: CASSPQGGSYNEQFF. The full variable domain, its missing parts supplied by reference TRBV7-3 and TRBJ2-1, is GAGVSQTPSNKVTEKGKYVELRCDPISGHTALYWYRQSLGQGPEFLIYFQGTGAADDSGLPNDRFFAVRPEGSVSTLKIQRTERGDSAVYLCASSPQGGSYNEQFFGPGTRLTVL.

The chain uses TRBV7-9 and TRBJ1-5, with D uncertain. The germline gives CDR1 SEHNR, CDR2 FQNEAQ (reference sequence). Trimming took off 7 bases at V and 5 bases at J, with 12 bases between the two ends. The CDR3 length is 13 residues. DNA of the CDR3: TGTGCCAGCACCGTGGGCGGCTATCAGCCCCAGCATTTT. Its translation: CASTVGGYQPQHF.

J is TRBJ2-6 and V is TRBV14; D remains unclear. The germline V and J ends were trimmed by 4 bases and 0 bases, with 7 bases remaining between them. CDR3 length equals 15 residues. Germline-derived CDR1 and CDR2 are SGHDN and FVKESK. The CDR3 bases are TGTGCCAGCAGCCGAGTCCCCTCTGGGGCCAACGTCCTGACTTTC. Amino acids: CASSRVPSGANVLTF. Complete variable domain (other parts from reference TRBV14 and TRBJ2-6): EAGVTQFPSHSVIEKGQTVTLRCDPISGHDNLYWYRRVMGKEIKFLLHFVKESKQDESGMPNNRFLAERTGGTYSTLKVQPAELEDSGVYFCASSRVPSGANVLTFGAGSRLTVL.

The genes are TRBV18 and TRBJ1-5, with 8 bases matching TRBD1. The ends lost 6 bases at V and 1 base at J; junction bases unmatched: 5. This CDR3 has 15 amino acids. Germline V gene data show CDR1 as KGHSH and CDR2 as LQKENI. Written as DNA, the CDR3 is TGTGCCAGCTCGCGCGGACAGGGAAGCAATCAGCCCCAGCATTTT. This sequence encodes CASSRGQGSNQPQHF.